The next 22 T cell receptor beta chains were all read from a single sample in a study of cytomegalovirus exposure and HLA in healthy donors. TCRdb keeps only in-frame clones here, not all; method: immunoSEQ multiplex PCR. This sample carries 45,000 to 60,000 clones, approximately 93% of them seen once, and the ten largest clones take roughly 6%. The sequenced material came from PBMCs. These TCRs come from a young woman in good health and CMV-seronegative.

The chain couples TRBV9 to TRBJ2-5; possibly TRBD1 for D (6 bases). Germline loops: CDR1 SGDLS, CDR2 YYNGEE. The CDR3 has 15 amino acids. V lost 0 bases to trimming and J lost 4 bases, with 13 bases between them. The CDR3 nucleotides read TGTGCCAGCAGCGTAGATAGGCTAGGGGGAGAGACCCAGTACTTC. This codes for CASSVDRLGGETQYF.

The V gene is TRBV5-1, the J gene TRBJ2-3; 10 positions agree with TRBD2. Looked up from germline, CDR1 is SGHRS and CDR2 is YFSETQ. V was clipped by 4 bases and J by 4 bases; unmatched bases: 9. The CDR3 loop spans 16 amino acids. CDR3 amino acids: CASSTRAGGSADTQYF. DNA of the CDR3: TGCGCCAGCAGCACTCGAGCGGGGGGGAGTGCAGATACGCAGTATTTT.

This chain connects TRBV19 to TRBJ1-2, with 9 nucleotides matching TRBD1. Trimming removed 6 bases from V and 5 bases from J; junction bases left unmatched: 7. This CDR3 is 14 amino acids long. The germline V gene has CDR1 LNHDA and CDR2 SQIVND (reference sequence). Here the CDR3 DNA reads TGTGCCAGTAGGTCCGGGACAGGGCCTTATGGCTACACCTTC. It specifies CASRSGTGPYGYTF.

The rearrangement uses TRBV6-6 and TRBJ2-5; D not certain. The CDR3 loop spans 13 amino acids. Germline V lookup: CDR1 MNHNY, CDR2 SVGAGI (reference sequence). V lost 4 bases to trimming and J lost 2 bases, with 8 bases between them. CDR3 residues: CASSSMTQETQYF. The CDR3 nucleotides read TGTGCCAGCAGTTCAATGACTCAAGAGACCCAGTACTTC.

This clone appeared a single time. The V and J genes are TRBV5-6 and TRBJ2-4, with a weak D call TRBD1 (5 bases). There are 15 residues in the CDR3. The V end lost 10 bases, the J end lost 2 bases, and 19 bases lay between the germline ends. Germline CDR1 and CDR2: SGHDT and YYEEEE. The CDR3 here is CAVNRKTDSKNIQYF. The CDR3 region has the DNA TGTGCCGTCAACCGAAAGACAGATTCCAAAAACATTCAGTACTTC.

The chain carries TRBV19 and TRBJ2-3, with D uncertain. Germline-derived CDR1 and CDR2 are LNHDA and SQIVND (reference sequence). Trimming stripped 4 bases from V and 6 bases from J, with 8 bases between. The CDR3 totals 12 residues. CDR3 amino acids: CASSTRDDTQYF. CDR3 nucleotide sequence: TGTGCCAGTAGTACACGAGATGATACGCAGTATTTT.

This chain uses TRBV18 with TRBJ2-7; D is perhaps TRBD1 (6 bases). Trimming cost V 4 bases and J 3 bases, with 16 bases left between them. CDR1 and CDR2 from the germline V gene are KGHSH and LQKENI. The CDR3 covers 15 residues. The CDR3 sequence is CASSQQGDRYYEQYF. In DNA form, the CDR3 reads TGTGCCAGCTCACAACAGGGAGATCGTTACTACGAGCAGTACTTC.

The chain combines TRBV27 with TRBJ1-2; perhaps TRBD1 as D (5 bases). This CDR3 contains 12 residues. The germline gives CDR1 MNHEY, CDR2 SMNVEV (reference sequence). V gave up 8 bases and J gave up 7 bases, with 14 bases separating them. This CDR3 reads CASGRGISGYTF. CDR3 sequence (DNA): TGTGCCAGCGGTAGGGGTATCTCTGGCTACACCTTC.

The chain employs TRBV2 and TRBJ2-3, with TRBD2 matching 7 bases. CDR1 is SNHLY and CDR2 is FYNNEI in the germline V gene. CDR3 size: 17 residues. V was pared by 2 bases and J by 2 bases, with 10 bases of the junction left unmatched. The CDR3 loop is CASSERIVRDYTDTQYF. For the CDR3, the DNA is TGTGCCAGCAGTGAAAGGATCGTGCGGGACTACACAGATACGCAGTATTTT.

This sequence joins TRBV4-1 and TRBJ2-5, with 7 bases lining up with TRBD1. Germline V gene data show CDR1 as MGHRA and CDR2 as YSYEKL. V gave up 1 base and J gave up 5 bases; unmatched junction bases: 7. CDR3 size: 15 residues. The CDR3 DNA sequence: TGCGCCAGCAGCCAAGGCGGTACAGGGGAGGAGACCCAGTACTTC. Translated, it gives CASSQGGTGEETQYF.

The chain employs TRBV21-1 and TRBJ2-7; TRBD1, the table's D call, was not compared with the DNA. TRBV21-1 has pseudogene status. CDR3 length equals 20 residues. CDR3 region: CASSKGYRGPPETKSYEQYV. CDR3 bases: TGTGCCAGCAGCAAAGGATACAGGGGGCCCCCCGAGACTAAGTCCTACGAGCAGTACGTC.

This clone was observed a single time. This rearrangement joins TRBV11-2 to TRBJ2-7; 7 nucleotides agree with TRBD2. The CDR3 covers 15 residues. V shed 3 bases and J 4 bases; nucleotides not matched to a gene: 9. Germline V gene data show CDR1 as SGHAT and CDR2 as FQNNGV. For the CDR3, the DNA is TGTGCCAGCAGCTTGGGGGACGGGACTAATTACGAGCAGTACGTC. This codes for CASSLGDGTNYEQYV.

The chain is built from TRBV1 and TRBJ1-5; TRBD1 was called by the table and not checked on the DNA. TRBV1 is described as a pseudogene. The CDR3 consists of 15 residues. This CDR3 reads CTSSQIRDKEKPQHF. In nucleotides, the CDR3 is TGCACCAGCAGCCAGATCCGGGACAAGGAAAAGCCCCAGCATTTT.

This clone was observed a handful of times. The chain has TRBV5-4 and TRBJ2-5, with TRBD1 matching over 10 bases. The CDR3 has 15 amino acids. The germline CDR1 and CDR2 sequences are SGHNT and YYREEE (reference sequence). Trimming at V came to 4 bases and at J to 5 bases, leaving 8 bases not matched to a gene. The CDR3 coding sequence is TGTGCCAGCAGCCGCAAGACAGGGGGCACGGAGACCCAGTACTTC. Protein sequence: CASSRKTGGTETQYF. The whole variable domain, filled in from reference TRBV5-4 and TRBJ2-5, reads ETGVTQSPTHLIKTRGQQVTLRCSSQSGHNTVSWYQQALGQGPQFIFQYYREEENGRGNFPPRFSGLQFPNYSSELNVNALELDDSALYLCASSRKTGGTETQYFGPGTRLLVL.

In its sample, this clone was seen once. The rearrangement joins TRBV7-3 to TRBJ2-2, with TRBD2 matching 13 bases. Germline values: CDR1 SGHTA, CDR2 FQGTGA. This CDR3 spans 21 amino acids. V lost 0 bases to trimming and J lost 0 bases; unmatched junction nucleotides: 10. This chain's CDR3 is CASSLTSGLAGAIANTGELFF. The CDR3 nucleotides are TGTGCCAGCAGCTTAACTTCAGGACTAGCGGGGGCGATAGCGAACACCGGGGAGCTGTTTTTT.

The gene calls are TRBV5-8 and TRBJ2-5, with a weak D call TRBD1 (6 bases). The germline CDR1 and CDR2 sequences are SGHTS and YDEGEE. Trimming cost V 4 bases and J 5 bases, with 15 bases left between them. This CDR3 spans 14 amino acids. The CDR3 region is CASSPAGGYETQYF. CDR3 sequence (DNA): TGTGCCAGCAGCCCGGCTGGGGGCTATGAGACCCAGTACTTC.

The rearrangement joins TRBV25-1 to TRBJ2-3; D is unresolved. Germline CDR1 is MGHDK and CDR2 is SYGVNS. V was clipped by 5 bases and J by 3 bases, with 12 bases between them. The CDR3 runs to 14 residues. This chain's CDR3 is CASSNSHPTDTQYF. CDR3 coding DNA: TGTGCCAGCAGTAATAGCCATCCGACAGATACGCAGTATTTT. Variable domain in full (rest from reference TRBV25-1 and TRBJ2-3): EADIYQTPRYLVIGTGKKITLECSQTMGHDKMYWYQQDPGMELHLIHYSYGVNSTEKGDLSSESTVSRIRTEHFPLTLESARPSHTSQYLCASSNSHPTDTQYFGPGTRLTVL.

The chain combines TRBV7-6 with TRBJ2-5; 7 bases are a match to TRBD2. Germline V lookup: CDR1 SGHVS, CDR2 FNYEAQ. This CDR3 spans 14 amino acids. V was pared by 5 bases and J by 5 bases, with 8 bases of the junction left unmatched. CDR3 bases: TGTGCCAGCAGCGTACCGGGAGGAGGGGAGACCCAGTACTTC. Its protein product is CASSVPGGGETQYF. The complete variable domain, with remaining parts taken from reference TRBV7-6 and TRBJ2-5, reads GAGVSQSPRYKVTKRGQDVALRCDPISGHVSLYWYRQALGQGPEFLTYFNYEAQQDKSGLPNDRFSAERPEGSISTLTIQRTEQRDSAMYRCASSVPGGGETQYFGPGTRLLVL.

The CDR3 sequence: CASSLLAGGAYEQYF. Written as DNA, the CDR3 is TGTGCCAGCAGCCTACTAGCGGGGGGGGCCTACGAGCAGTACTTC. The chain uses TRBV6-6 and TRBJ2-7, with 13 bases fitting TRBD2. Looked up from germline, CDR1 is MNHNY and CDR2 is SVGAGI (reference sequence). Germline trimming cut 6 bases from V and 2 bases from J; bases unmatched to any gene: 4. CDR3 length: 15 residues.

This chain links TRBV18 with TRBJ1-1; TRBD1 matches at 8 bases. This CDR3 has 17 amino acids. CDR1 is KGHSH and CDR2 is LQKENI in the germline V gene. Trimming cost V 2 bases and J 1 base; bases outside gene matches: 9. The DNA for the CDR3 is TGTGCCAGCTCACCAGCGGTCAGGCAGGGGGCGAACACTGAAGCTTTCTTT. This translates into CASSPAVRQGANTEAFF.

The J gene is TRBJ2-7, the V gene TRBV27, with D tentatively TRBD2 (6 bases). This CDR3 region has 15 residues. From germline, CDR1 is MNHEY and CDR2 SMNVEV (reference sequence). Trimming removed 1 base from V and 1 base from J, with 11 bases in between. In DNA, the CDR3 is TGTGCCAGCAGTTTATTGGGGGGTTCTTCCTACGAGCAGTACTTC. This codes for CASSLLGGSSYEQYF.

The V gene is TRBV5-4, the J gene TRBJ2-2, with a tentative D call TRBD2 (7 bases). Germline V gene sequence: CDR1 SGHNT, CDR2 YYREEE (reference sequence). The CDR3 loop spans 16 amino acids. Trimming took off 4 bases at V and 4 bases at J, with 17 bases between the two ends. This chain's CDR3 is CASSPAGGLSTGELFF. The CDR3 bases are TGTGCCAGCAGCCCGGCCGGGGGGCTGAGCACCGGGGAGCTGTTTTTT.